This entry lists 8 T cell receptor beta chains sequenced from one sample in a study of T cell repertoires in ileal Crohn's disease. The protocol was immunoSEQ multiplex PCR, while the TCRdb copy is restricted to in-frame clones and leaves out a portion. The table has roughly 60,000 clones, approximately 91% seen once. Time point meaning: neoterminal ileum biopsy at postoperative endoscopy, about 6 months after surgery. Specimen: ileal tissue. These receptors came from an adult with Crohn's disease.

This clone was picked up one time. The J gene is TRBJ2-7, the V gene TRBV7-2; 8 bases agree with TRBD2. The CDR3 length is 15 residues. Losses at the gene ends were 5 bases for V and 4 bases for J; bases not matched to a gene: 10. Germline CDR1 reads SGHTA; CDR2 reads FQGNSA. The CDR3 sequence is CASSPRAGGDYEQYV. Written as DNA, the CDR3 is TGTGCCAGCAGCCCCCGTGCGGGAGGTGATTACGAGCAGTACGTC.

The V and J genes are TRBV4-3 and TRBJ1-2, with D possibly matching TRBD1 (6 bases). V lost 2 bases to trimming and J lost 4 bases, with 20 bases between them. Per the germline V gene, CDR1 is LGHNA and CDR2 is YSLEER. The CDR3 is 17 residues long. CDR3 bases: TGCGCCAGCAGCCAAAGCCGCCCAGCAGGGGCTATCTATGGCTACACCTTC. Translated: CASSQSRPAGAIYGYTF.

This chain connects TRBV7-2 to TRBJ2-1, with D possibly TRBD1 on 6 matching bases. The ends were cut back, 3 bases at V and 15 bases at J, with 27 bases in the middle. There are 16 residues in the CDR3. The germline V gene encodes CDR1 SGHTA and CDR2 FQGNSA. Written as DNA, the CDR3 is TGTGCCAGCAGCTTTGACAGGCCCCGTGCGGGCCTTCCCTGGTTCTTC. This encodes CASSFDRPRAGLPWFF.

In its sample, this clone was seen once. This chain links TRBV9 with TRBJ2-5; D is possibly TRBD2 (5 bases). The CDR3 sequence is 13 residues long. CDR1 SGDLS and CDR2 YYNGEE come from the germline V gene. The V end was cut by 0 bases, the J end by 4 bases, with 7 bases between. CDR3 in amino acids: CASSVEAAETQYF. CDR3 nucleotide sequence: TGTGCCAGCAGCGTAGAAGCGGCAGAGACCCAGTACTTC.

The CDR3 here is CASSPPAQVGTEAFF. The CDR3 DNA reads as TGTGCCAGCTCACCACCCGCCCAGGTTGGCACTGAAGCTTTCTTT. The chain uses TRBV18 and TRBJ1-1; D call uncertain. The CDR3 covers 15 residues. Per germline, CDR1 KGHSH and CDR2 LQKENI. Trimming left V 0 bases short and J 4 bases short, with 12 bases between.

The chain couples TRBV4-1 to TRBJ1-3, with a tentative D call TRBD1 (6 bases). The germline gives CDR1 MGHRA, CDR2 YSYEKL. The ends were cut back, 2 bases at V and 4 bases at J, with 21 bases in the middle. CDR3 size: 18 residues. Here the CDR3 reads CASSQQPGGGVQGNTIYF. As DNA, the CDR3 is TGCGCCAGCAGCCAACAACCGGGGGGGGGCGTTCAGGGAAACACCATATATTTT.

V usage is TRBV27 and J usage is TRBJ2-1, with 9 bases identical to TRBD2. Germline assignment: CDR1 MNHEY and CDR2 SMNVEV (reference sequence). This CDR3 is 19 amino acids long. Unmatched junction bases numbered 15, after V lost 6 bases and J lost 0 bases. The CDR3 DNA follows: TGTGCCAGCAGGCGTACGGGGACTAGCTCCCTGGGCTCCTACAATGAGCAGTTCTTC. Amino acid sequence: CASRRTGTSSLGSYNEQFF.

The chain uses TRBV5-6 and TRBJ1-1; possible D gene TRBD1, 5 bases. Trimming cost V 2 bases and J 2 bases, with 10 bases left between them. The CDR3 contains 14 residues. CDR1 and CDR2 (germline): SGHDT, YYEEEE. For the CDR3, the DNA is TGTGCCAGCAGCTTATACCGGACAAACACTGAAGCTTTCTTT. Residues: CASSLYRTNTEAFF.